The clone carrying this T cell receptor (beta chain) was counted between two and nine times. The antigen is undetermined. This sample is part of a study of response to subunit inactivated influenza vaccine. Overall study findings and caveats: After each seasonal influenza vaccination, few new T cells are recruited, the authors suggested.

The V end was cut by 5 bases, the J end by 0 bases, with 8 bases between. CDR1 and CDR2 from the germline V gene are DFQATT and SNEGSKA (reference sequence). The CDR3 is 13 amino acids. TCRdb passed the RT-PCR reads through MiXCR, listing each CDR3 protein once. Of 290,000 or so distinct CDR3 sequences listed, about 20% are singletons. This receptor was obtained from a man between 45 and 75 years old who received an inactivated influenza vaccine. This sample comprised PBMCs from blood, obtained 21 months after vaccination. The rearrangement uses TRBV20-1 and TRBJ1-5, with D possibly matching TRBD1 (6 bases). The CDR3 region has the DNA TGCAGTGCTGGGACAAATAGCAATCAGCCCCAGCATTTT. Its translation: CSAGTNSNQPQHF.